This TCR beta chain comes out of a study of blood T cell repertoires in COVID-19 (TCRdb year 2020). Context from the whole study: Samples covering the acute and convalescent phases of COVID-19 were provided by collaborators in the United States, Italy and Spain. The material from the prospective study consisted of cDNA or gDNA derived from T cells, B-cell-depleted T cells, or PBMCs. The dataset comprised deeply sampled blood TCRbeta repertoires from subjects exposed to, actively infected with, or recovered from COVID-19. The repertoires were made available in a free public database intended to serve as a resource for research on the immune response to SARS-CoV-2. The samples were drawn from the first 160 participants of the ongoing ImmuneRACE study and from roughly 1,300 subjects provided by 6 global collaborators. Nearly every sample came with metadata listing a de-identified subject ID, COVID-19 status, age in years and sex. Where available, HLA class I and class II types were obtained from metadata supplied by the sample provider rather than from assay-based typing.

TCRbeta CDR3 regions were amplified from genomic DNA by means of the immunoSEQ Assay, a bias-controlled multiplex PCR. The paper's processing steps were these. Nucleated cell counts per sample were estimated from amplification of reference gene primers within the assay. To quantify the absolute abundance of each unique TCRbeta CDR3 rearrangement, sequence reads were collapsed and filtered. For each sample, productive Simpson clonality was calculated as the square root of Simpson's diversity index across productive rearrangements. Here the immuneACCESS table is served through TCRdb, limited to in-frame sequences with V and J called. Missing clones are a known gap in these copies; in checked studies unresolved V genes cover under half, and the rest lacks a known reason. V and J calls and clone size come straight from that table; D and trimming were deduced from the DNA. In this sample the table shows some 170,000 clones, about 88% of which occur a single time. The top ten clonotypes cover roughly 1.2% of the sample.

Study-level results and caveats: Clinical and demographic metadata were provided uncurated, with the amount varying by source and participant.

Germline trimming amounts to 2 bases on V and 5 bases on J, with 5 as the count of junction bases outside the gene matches. The germline V gene encodes CDR1 LNHDA and CDR2 SQIVND (reference sequence). The CDR3 goes from the cysteine to the phenylalanine over 15 residues. The only DNA kept is the CDR3, 45 bases in frame from the first base. Enrolling through a virtual design, the prospective study's participants ranged in age from roughly 18 to 89 years and lived across approximately 25 United States geographic areas. To assign participants to cohorts, the prospective study relied on clinical history that participants themselves reported in a screening survey and a study questionnaire. Mobile phlebotomists in the prospective study collected whole blood, serum and a nasopharyngeal or oropharyngeal swab from every participant. Over an approximately 2-month period, participants in the prospective study had the option of providing additional blood draws and questionnaires. Blood samples from the prospective study were shipped frozen or at room temperature prior to DNA extraction.

With regard to this clone: There is no known antigen for this receptor. The sample holds no much larger clone one base away, and base qualities are not on file.

The rearrangement combines TRBV19 with TRBJ2-5; 10 nucleotides in the junction match TRBD2. The TCR originated in a human donor with acute COVID-19. The donor label of this sample is uncertain. Sequenced input: PBMCs or T cells enriched from blood (not recorded which). CDR3 protein: CASSISSGGAETQYF. The base sequence is TGTGCCAGTAGTATATCAAGCGGGGGGGCGGAGACCCAGTACTTC.